One and the same sample provided the 8 T cell receptor beta chains below, sequenced in a study of early stage breast cancer tumors. This table comes from immunoSEQ multiplex PCR, and its TCRdb copy is limited to in-frame clones, with some not included. This table holds tens of thousands of clones, approximately 79% found once. The source material was blood. Source of these receptors: a person between 55 and 69 years old with breast cancer.

The chain uses TRBV28 and TRBJ1-1; D is uncertain. V lost 5 bases to trimming and J lost 1 base, with 11 bases between them. Germline values: CDR1 MDHEN, CDR2 SYDVKM. CDR3 length equals 14 residues. This chain's CDR3 is CASSRSGRNTEAFF. CDR3 nucleotide sequence: TGTGCCAGCAGTCGTTCCGGCAGGAACACTGAAGCTTTCTTT.

This clone was recorded a few times. The chain joins TRBV6-4 to TRBJ2-1, with D perhaps TRBD2 (6 bases). Germline-derived CDR1 and CDR2 are MRHNA and SNTAGT. Trimming pared 4 bases from V and 10 bases from J, leaving 14 bases between. This CDR3 has 13 residues. Here the CDR3 reads CASSGLRGGEQFF. CDR3 in DNA: TGTGCCAGCAGTGGCCTAAGGGGAGGAGAGCAGTTCTTC.

The rearrangement joins TRBV18 to TRBJ2-6, with unresolved D. CDR3 length: 15 amino acids. V was clipped by 5 bases and J by 1 base, with 9 bases between them. Germline V gives CDR1 KGHSH, CDR2 LQKENI. CDR3 in amino acids: CASSIGVSGANVLTF. The CDR3, as DNA: TGTGCCAGCTCAATTGGGGTATCTGGGGCCAACGTCCTGACTTTC.

The CDR3 loop is CASSRQSSYEQYF. The CDR3 DNA sequence: TGTGCCAGTAGTCGACAGAGCTCCTACGAGCAGTACTTC. J is TRBJ2-7 and V is TRBV19, with D perhaps matching TRBD1 (5 bases). The CDR3 loop spans 13 amino acids. The germline V and J ends were trimmed by 5 bases and 0 bases, with 8 bases remaining between them. Germline V gene lookup returns CDR1 LNHDA and CDR2 SQIVND (reference sequence).

The chain is built from TRBV7-8 and TRBJ2-1; perhaps D is TRBD1 or TRBD2 (5 bases each). This CDR3 region has 14 residues. CDR1 SGHVS and CDR2 FQNEAQ come from the germline V gene. The ends were cut back, 5 bases at V and 7 bases at J, with 15 bases in the middle. The CDR3 sequence: CASSRDLLANEQFF. The DNA of the CDR3 is TGTGCCAGCAGCAGGGACCTCTTGGCGAATGAGCAGTTCTTC.

This rearrangement joins TRBV6-1 to TRBJ2-2; TRBD2 agrees at 7 bases. Germline V gene sequence: CDR1 MNHNS, CDR2 SASEGT. Unmatched junction bases numbered 6, after V lost 2 bases and J lost 6 bases. CDR3 length: 15 amino acids. CDR3 sequence: CASSEIGRGAGELFF. As DNA, the CDR3 is TGTGCCAGCAGTGAAATTGGGAGGGGTGCCGGGGAGCTGTTTTTT.

A single count supports this clone. The rearrangement links TRBV1 to TRBJ2-2; whether TRBD2, the table's D call, matches the DNA was not checked. TRBV1 is labeled a pseudogene. The CDR3 totals 16 residues. The CDR3 DNA reads TGCACCAGCAGCCAGCGACTCGGGTCGAACACCGGGGAGCTGTTTTTT. Its translation is CTSSQRLGSNTGELFF.

This chain links TRBV28 with TRBJ1-1; D is ambiguous. V lost 3 bases, J lost 9 bases, and 11 bases lay in between. The CDR3 loop spans 12 amino acids. Germline CDR1 reads MDHEN; CDR2 reads SYDVKM. The CDR3 bases are TGTGCCAGCAGTTTTCGGCCAGGCCAAGCTTTCTTT. This gives the protein CASSFRPGQAFF. Full variable domain (remainder filled in from reference TRBV28 and TRBJ1-1): DVKVTQSSRYLVKRTGEKVFLECVQDMDHENMFWYRQDPGLGLRLIYFSYDVKMKEKGDIPEGYSVSREKKERFSLILESASTNQTSMYLCASSFRPGQAFFGQGTRLTVV.